This T cell receptor (beta chain) was recovered during a study of T-cell memory formation after mild COVID-19. General study findings and limits: Confirmation of SARS-CoV-2 specificity was lacking for second-wave clones peaking day 37.

In germline, CDR1 is SEHNR, CDR2 FQNEAQ (reference sequence). V was clipped by 5 bases and J by 5 bases, with 11 bases between them. The CDR3 totals 13 residues. As concerns this clonotype: The antigen is undetermined.

TCRdb re-called the 5' RACE reads with MiXCR, one entry per CDR3 protein. Of about 100,000 distinct CDR3 sequences in the sample, around 10% were seen once. The source is a man aged 18 to 29 who had mild COVID-19 (a few samples of this study predate the infection). Cell type and time point are not known. Specimen: PBMCs or a T cell subset sorted from them (not recorded which). The V and J genes are TRBV7-9 and TRBJ2-3, with D possibly being TRBD2 (6 bases). The CDR3 nucleotides are TGTGCCAGCAGCACGGGGGTTAGAGATACGCAGTATTTT. Its translation: CASSTGVRDTQYF. Combining the CDR3 with reference TRBV7-9 and TRBJ2-3 gives the whole variable domain DTGVSQNPRHKITKRGQNVTFRCDPISEHNRLYWYRQTLGQGPEFLTYFQNEAQLEKSRLLSDRFSAERPKGSFSTLEIQRTEQGDSAMYLCASSTGVRDTQYFGPGTRLTVL.